The 17 T cell receptor beta chains below all came from one sample that was sequenced in a study of T cells after yellow fever vaccination. TCRdb reanalysed the 5' RACE reads using MiXCR and keeps one entry per CDR3 protein. The table shows roughly 45,000 distinct CDR3 sequences, with 5% to 8% occurring only once. The sample consisted of PBMCs, either bulk or a sorted T-cell subset (CD4+, CD8+, memory, or dextramer-sorted; not recorded which), taken 45 days after the yellow fever booster vaccination. All receptors derive from a young man who received the YFV17D yellow fever vaccine.

The chain links TRBV28 to TRBJ2-7; the match to TRBD2 covers 7 bases. With 2 bases clipped from V and 0 bases from J, the junction kept 13 bases outside the gene matches. The germline gives CDR1 MDHEN, CDR2 SYDVKM. This CDR3 has 18 residues. CDR3 loop: CASSLRFWAGVASYEQYF. The CDR3 nucleotides are TGTGCCAGCAGTTTAAGGTTTTGGGCGGGGGTCGCCTCCTACGAGCAGTACTTC.

This clonotype was counted ten times or more. The rearrangement joins TRBV29-1 to TRBJ2-1; 8 bases line up with TRBD2. V dropped 7 bases and J dropped 8; count of bases not matched to a gene: 4. The CDR3 spans 11 residues. CDR1 is SQVTM, CDR2 ANQGSEA, per germline. CDR3 in amino acids: CSATRGDEQFF. CDR3 nucleotides: TGCAGCGCCACGCGGGGGGATGAGCAGTTCTTC.

The sample holds many counts of this clonotype. This chain uses TRBV3-1 with TRBJ2-7; perhaps TRBD1 as D (6 bases). This CDR3 contains 13 residues. Germline-derived CDR1 and CDR2 are LGHDT and YNNKEL (reference sequence). V was trimmed by 4 bases and J by 6 bases, leaving 13 bases between them. The CDR3 region has the DNA TGTGCCAGCAGCCTTTACCGAGGGGGCGAGCAGTACTTC. Its protein is CASSLYRGGEQYF.

This clonotype appeared many times. This chain links TRBV28 with TRBJ2-3, with 8 bases lining up with TRBD2. Germline assignment: CDR1 MDHEN and CDR2 SYDVKM. V lost 6 bases to trimming and J lost 2 bases; unmatched junction nucleotides: 7. The CDR3 sequence is 15 residues long. CDR3 sequence (DNA): TGTGCCAGCAGCTCGAGCGGGAGACTCACAGATACGCAGTATTTT. Its translation: CASSSSGRLTDTQYF.

This clonotype was counted between two and nine times. The chain recombines TRBV6-5 with TRBJ2-1; TRBD1 or TRBD2 may be the D gene (6 bases each). CDR1 and CDR2 (germline): MNHEY, SVGAGI. The CDR3 sequence is 13 residues long. Trimming removed 8 bases at V and 7 bases at J, with 15 bases between. DNA of the CDR3: TGTGCCAGCCGGGCAGAGGGGGGTAATGAGCAGTTCTTC. Translating it yields CASRAEGGNEQFF.

The sample holds many counts of this clonotype. The chain links TRBV11-2 to TRBJ2-1; 10 positions agree with TRBD2. From germline, CDR1 is SGHAT and CDR2 FQNNGV. The J segment lost 6 bases and the V segment lost 5 bases, leaving 4 bases of the junction unmatched. The CDR3 is 14 residues long. The CDR3 DNA is TGTGCCAGCAGCAACCGACTAGCGGGCAATGAGCAGTTCTTC. Translation gives CASSNRLAGNEQFF.

This clonotype was picked up many times. The CDR3 DNA reads TGTGCTAGTGGTTTGGGTTTGTTCGAGACCCAGTACTTC. Amino acid sequence: CASGLGLFETQYF. V usage is TRBV12-5 and J usage is TRBJ2-5, with no clear D. CDR3 length: 13 residues. Germline values: CDR1 LGHNT, CDR2 FRNRAP. The V end lost 1 base, the J end lost 5 bases, and 8 bases lay between the germline ends.

The rearrangement links TRBV7-9 to TRBJ2-7; 7 bases line up with TRBD1. With V trimmed by 3 bases and J by 6 bases, 5 bases remained unmatched. Germline V CDR1 and CDR2: SEHNR, FQNEAQ (reference sequence). CDR3 length: 13 residues. CDR3 bases: TGTGCCAGCAGCTTCGAGGGGGCGGGCGAGCAGTACTTC. It encodes CASSFEGAGEQYF.

This clonotype occurred a few times. The chain uses TRBV3-1 and TRBJ2-7; D may match TRBD1 or TRBD2 (5 bases each). The V and J ends lost 0 bases and 6 bases respectively, with 18 bases between them. This CDR3 region has 16 residues. Germline V lookup: CDR1 LGHDT, CDR2 YNNKEL (reference sequence). This CDR3 reads CASSQEWGTLTREQYF. The CDR3 DNA follows: TGTGCCAGCAGCCAAGAATGGGGGACCCTCACGCGCGAGCAGTACTTC.

This clonotype was counted only a few times. The V and J genes are TRBV20-1 and TRBJ1-2; D ambiguous. Germline CDR1 DFQATT, CDR2 SNEGSKA (reference sequence). This CDR3 has 11 residues. CDR3 in amino acids: CGGGDNYGYTF. As DNA, the CDR3 is TGCGGAGGCGGGGATAACTATGGCTACACCTTC.

This clonotype has just a few counts. The rearrangement uses TRBV6-5 and TRBJ2-2; D ambiguous. Germline V gives CDR1 MNHEY, CDR2 SVGAGI. Trimming removed 6 bases at V and 5 bases at J, with 4 bases between. The CDR3 loop spans 11 amino acids. CDR3: CASRRTGELFF. The CDR3 coding sequence is TGTGCCAGCAGACGGACCGGGGAGCTGTTTTTT.

This clonotype showed up many times. V is TRBV12-3 or TRBV12-4 and J is TRBJ1-5, with 10 bases identical to TRBD1. The CDR3 consists of 15 residues. V shed 6 bases and J 4 bases; nucleotides not matched to a gene: 6. DNA for the CDR3: TGTGCCAGCAGCGCCGACAGGGGGCTAAATCAGCCCCAGCATTTT. It translates to CASSADRGLNQPQHF.

This clonotype was seen many times. J is TRBJ2-1 and V is TRBV12-3 or TRBV12-4, with 8 nucleotides matching TRBD2. V lost 7 bases and J lost 4; bases outside the gene matches: 12. The CDR3 is 16 amino acids. Here the CDR3 DNA reads TGTGCCAGCACGGCAGGGTTACTAGCGGAATACAATGAGCAGTTCTTC. Translation gives CASTAGLLAEYNEQFF.

This clonotype has a count of ten or more. V gene TRBV3-1 combines with J gene TRBJ2-7; D is undetermined. The CDR3 has 11 residues. Germline V lookup: CDR1 LGHDT, CDR2 YNNKEL (reference sequence). Trimming took off 2 bases at V and 5 bases at J, with 4 bases between the two ends. The CDR3 loop is CASSQTNEQYF. CDR3 coding DNA: TGTGCCAGCAGCCAAACGAACGAGCAGTACTTC.

This clonotype was seen only a few times. The chain employs TRBV6-1 and TRBJ2-5; possibly TRBD2 for D (5 bases). With 8 bases removed from V and 4 bases from J, the gap between germline ends came to 20 bases. CDR1 and CDR2 (germline): MNHNS, SASEGT. The CDR3 spans 15 residues. The CDR3 DNA is TGTGCCAGCCGGACCGGAAGCGGCCAGGTAGAGACCCAGTACTTC. Translation gives CASRTGSGQVETQYF.

This clonotype was recorded many times. The chain uses TRBV20-1 and TRBJ2-5, with 8 bases matching TRBD2. V shed 6 bases, J shed 9 bases, and the junction held 12 bases outside the gene matches. In germline, CDR1 is DFQATT, CDR2 SNEGSKA (reference sequence). CDR3 length equals 13 residues. The CDR3: CSAPAGAPGAQYF. In DNA, the CDR3 is TGCAGTGCGCCAGCGGGAGCTCCCGGGGCCCAGTACTTC.

This clonotype was picked up many times. This chain links TRBV12-3 or TRBV12-4 with TRBJ2-3; maybe TRBD2 (6 bases). The CDR3 contains 12 residues. V was shortened by 6 bases and J by 4 bases, with 8 bases between the two germline ends. The CDR3 reads CASSWRADTQYF. The DNA for the CDR3 is TGTGCCAGCAGCTGGAGGGCAGATACGCAGTATTTT.